Listed below are T cell receptor beta chains from one sample, sequenced in a study of T-cell reconstitution after alpha-beta-depleted transplantation in children. One entry per CDR3 protein, called by TCRdb with MiXCR from the PCR reads. The sample lists some 300,000 distinct CDR3 sequences, 10% occurring once. The sample in question was PBMCs from the stem cell graft donor, obtained from the stem cell graft. The receptors were sampled from a human donor who donated a stem cell graft to a child with acute lymphoblastic leukemia. Both conserved end residues are part of each CDR3. A D gene is named only where the DNA matches it firmly. Size is stated for part of the rows, as once, few or many counts, or as a class when the clone is expanded.

J gene,clone size,V gene,D gene,CDR3 protein,CDR3 DNA
TRBJ1-2,few,TRBV5-1,NA,CASSLDWVSGYTF,TGCGCCAGCAGCTTGGATTGGGTCTCCGGCTACACCTTC
TRBJ2-4,NA,TRBV5-1,NA,CASSFGFIQYF,TGCGCCAGCAGCTTCGGCTTCATTCAGTACTTC
TRBJ2-3,NA,TRBV11-2,NA,CASSQIRGSRRDTQYF,TGTGCCAGCAGCCAGATAAGGGGGTCCCGACGGGATACGCAGTATTTT
TRBJ2-1,few,TRBV7-2,TRBD2,CASGTSGAYNEQFF,TGTGCCAGCGGGACTAGCGGGGCCTACAATGAGCAGTTCTTC
TRBJ1-2,NA,TRBV2,NA,CASTDRSTFYGYTF,TGTGCCAGTACCGACCGGTCCACCTTCTATGGCTACACCTTC
TRBJ2-5,few,TRBV5-1,NA,CASSLVTVETQYF,TGCGCCAGCAGCTTGGTTACAGTAGAGACCCAGTACTTC
TRBJ2-5,few,TRBV5-1,NA,CASSLEGGLKTQYF,TGCGCCAGCAGCTTGGAAGGGGGACTGAAGACCCAGTACTTC
TRBJ2-5,few,TRBV5-1,NA,CASSLGAGGPETQYF,TGCGCCAGCAGCTTGGGGGCAGGAGGACCAGAGACCCAGTACTTC
TRBJ2-5,NA,TRBV12-3/TRBV12-4,TRBD1,CASRGNRGAETQYF,TGTGCCAGCAGGGGGAACAGGGGCGCGGAGACCCAGTACTTC
TRBJ2-4,NA,TRBV7-4,NA,CASLLTGSNQYF,TGTGCCAGCCTGCTTACAGGGTCTAATCAGTACTTC
TRBJ2-7,few,TRBV29-1,NA,CSVAAGGNYEQYF,TGCAGCGTTGCGGCAGGGGGGAACTACGAGCAGTACTTC
TRBJ2-7,few,TRBV6-5,TRBD1,CASRAGTGAYEQYF,TGTGCCAGCAGAGCCGGGACAGGGGCCTACGAGCAGTACTTC
TRBJ2-7,NA,TRBV11-2,TRBD1,CASRQKPHTQGDSYEQYF,TGTGCCAGCAGGCAAAAGCCCCATACCCAGGGGGACTCCTACGAGCAGTACTTC
TRBJ2-7,NA,TRBV27,NA,CASKLGQGAYEQYF,TGTGCCAGCAAACTTGGCCAAGGGGCCTACGAGCAGTACTTC
TRBJ2-2,NA,TRBV12-3/TRBV12-4,NA,CASPRPRGTGELFF,TGTGCCAGCCCCCGGCCGAGGGGGACCGGGGAGCTGTTTTTT
TRBJ2-7,many,TRBV10-3,TRBD2,CAISGDLAGVEEQYF,TGTGCCATCAGTGGTGACCTAGCGGGAGTTGAAGAGCAGTACTTC
TRBJ2-1,few,TRBV12-3/TRBV12-4,NA,CASSPRRAENEQFF,TGTGCCAGCAGTCCGCGAAGAGCGGAAAATGAGCAGTTCTTC
TRBJ2-3,many,TRBV2,NA,CASTRITDTQYF,TGTGCCAGCACGCGGATCACAGATACGCAGTATTTT
TRBJ2-5,many,TRBV6-1,NA,CASRTTGPETQYF,TGTGCCAGCAGGACAACAGGGCCAGAGACCCAGTACTTC
TRBJ2-1,many,TRBV5-1,TRBD1,CASSPDRGPGVNEQFF,TGCGCCAGCAGCCCGGACAGGGGCCCCGGGGTCAATGAGCAGTTCTTC